A selection of T cell receptor beta chains follows, all from one sample in a study of T-cell memory formation after mild COVID-19. TCRdb re-analysed the 5' RACE reads in MiXCR, keeping a single row per CDR3 protein. The table shows roughly 130,000 distinct CDR3 sequences, with about 17% occurring only once. The sequencing input was PBMCs or a T cell subset sorted from them (not recorded which). The receptor set was obtained from a man aged 18 to 30 who had mild COVID-19 (a few samples of this study predate the infection). Cell type and time point are not known. Each CDR3 is given with its conserved first and last residue. The D gene is left open where the match is weak. Clone size is stated in some rows and not others, as once, few, many or a class when expanded.

j_gene	d_gene	v_gene	abundance	CDR3nt	CDR3aa
TRBJ1-5	.	TRBV27	.	TGTGCCAGCAGCGTCAAGGGCGGGAGCTATCCCCAGCATTTT	CASSVKGGSYPQHF
TRBJ2-4	.	TRBV27	few	TGTGCCAGCAGTTTATCACGTCCAGGCCTAGCCAAAAACATTCAGTACTTC	CASSLSRPGLAKNIQYF
TRBJ1-5	TRBD1	TRBV9	.	TGTGCCAGCAGCCCGGGGACAGGAGCATCTAATCAGCCCCAGCATTTT	CASSPGTGASNQPQHF
TRBJ1-1	.	TRBV21-1	.	TGTGCCACCGACCGGCGCCCTGAAGCTTTCTTT	CATDRRPEAFF
TRBJ2-6	.	TRBV7-9	few	TGTGCCAGCAGCTTAATAGGAACGGGGGCCAACGTCCTGACTTTC	CASSLIGTGANVLTF
TRBJ2-5	TRBD1	TRBV7-2	many	TGTGCCAGCAGCTTGGGGACAGGGGGTGTTATCCAAGAGACCCAGTACTTC	CASSLGTGGVIQETQYF
TRBJ2-3	.	TRBV20-1	.	TGCAGTGCTAGAGATGAGTGGGGGTACACAGATACGCAGTATTTT	CSARDEWGYTDTQYF
TRBJ2-3	TRBD1	TRBV5-1	many	TGCGCCAGCAGACAGGGGGCTGAAGGAGATACGCAGTATTTT	CASRQGAEGDTQYF
TRBJ2-2	.	TRBV10-3	.	TGTGCCATCAATCGACACCCGCATGAACCCGGGGAGCTGTTTTTT	CAINRHPHEPGELFF
TRBJ1-4	.	TRBV4-1	few	TGCGCCAGCAGTAACCCAGGGGCAACTAATGAAAAACTGTTTTTT	CASSNPGATNEKLFF
TRBJ2-2	TRBD2	TRBV7-9	.	TGTGCCAGCAGCTCGACTAGCGGTCCCCTTATAACCGGGGAGCTGTTTTTT	CASSSTSGPLITGELFF
TRBJ1-6	.	TRBV4-3	.	TGCGCCAGCAGCCAAGATCGACAGCTCCACTTT	CASSQDRQLHF
TRBJ2-4	.	TRBV3-1	.	TGTGCCAGCAGCCAAGGCCCCAGGGTATACATTCAGTACTTC	CASSQGPRVYIQYF
TRBJ1-2	.	TRBV5-6	.	TGTGCCAGCAGCCTGGGGCAGGGAGTGGGCTATGGCTACACCTTC	CASSLGQGVGYGYTF
TRBJ1-1	.	TRBV5-4	few	TGTGCCAGCAGGGCAAGTGGGGGGAGAACTGAAGCTTTCTTT	CASRASGGRTEAFF
TRBJ2-7	TRBD1	TRBV5-1	few	TGCGCCAGCAGCTTATCCGGGACAGGGACGGGGGAGCAGTACTTC	CASSLSGTGTGEQYF
TRBJ2-5	.	TRBV7-3	few	TGTGCCAGCAGCTTAATGGGGTTCGGCACGACCCAGTACTTC	CASSLMGFGTTQYF
TRBJ2-5	TRBD1	TRBV7-2	.	TGTGCCAGCAGCTTCCGGGCAGGGGGTACAGAGACCCAGTACTTC	CASSFRAGGTETQYF
TRBJ2-3	TRBD2	TRBV7-2	.	TGTGCCAGCAGCTACCCGACTAGCAGGATGGATACGCAGTATTTT	CASSYPTSRMDTQYF
TRBJ2-7	.	TRBV6-2/TRBV6-3	few	TGTGCCAGCAGTCCCCCGCGCTCCTCCTACGAGCAGTACTTC	CASSPPRSSYEQYF
TRBJ2-5	.	TRBV5-1	many	TGCGCCAGCGGCACAGGGCTGGAGACCCAGTACTTC	CASGTGLETQYF
TRBJ2-3	.	TRBV29-1	.	TGCAGCCCCCATGGGGGATTGACAGATACGCAGTATTTT	CSPHGGLTDTQYF
TRBJ1-4	.	TRBV28	.	TGTGCCAGCGAGGGGGTCGGGGGGTATGAAGGAAAACTGTTTTTT	CASEGVGGYEGKLFF
TRBJ1-6	.	TRBV15	.	TGTGCCACCAGCAGAGATCCAGGGGAAAGTAATTCACCCCTCCACTTT	CATSRDPGESNSPLHF
TRBJ1-5	.	TRBV30	few	TGTGCCTGGACCCTGGGGAACCGAGATCAGCCCCAGCATTTT	CAWTLGNRDQPQHF
TRBJ1-5	.	TRBV15	.	TGTGCCACCAGCAGAGACAGACGGCCCCCTACGGTCCAGCATTTT	CATSRDRRPPTVQHF
TRBJ2-7	.	TRBV7-2	few	TGTGCCAGCAGCCCAAACCCCTACGAGCAGTACTTC	CASSPNPYEQYF